The entry below gives a single T cell receptor (beta chain) sequence along with its context. The sample holds a few counts of this clonotype. Its antigen target is currently unknown. No quality values exist for individual bases; no much larger clone is one base distant. The entry originates in a study of T cell repertoires in aging, cancer and after chemotherapy (dated by TCRdb to about 2019). Study-level background: Donors spanned six age groups from 30 or younger to 70 or older, with at least three individuals per group. Alongside around 98 healthy donors serving as a reference group, the cohort included some 210 cancer patients, of whom more than 85 had hematological cancers and 124 had solid cancers. To examine immunoaging and T cell reconstitution after chemotherapy, the study profiled TCR beta repertoires in peripheral blood from healthy donors and cancer patients. Some 9 million TCR reads were contained in the full dataset. In the solid tumor group, the paired samples taken before and after chemotherapy came from patients with brain tumors (glioblastoma) who were receiving therapy based on temozolomide.

TCR beta rearrangements were amplified from genomic DNA isolated from peripheral blood, not from sorted cells or RNA. The full study reports these points: Compared with age-matched healthy donors, untreated patients with either hematological or solid cancers had significantly lower TCR diversity in the blood along with higher clonality. It was noted by the authors that conclusions about immunological memory after chemotherapy cannot be drawn from the repertoire data. In healthy donors, the drop in TCR diversity with age came mainly from a loss of richness, whereas in cancer patients a loss of evenness also played a part. In both cancer cohorts, the median generation probability rose over the chemotherapy interval, which suggests that the repertoire was reconstituted through rebound thymic output.

CDR1 and CDR2 were assigned from the germline V gene as MNHEY and SVGAGI. Trimming removed 0 bases from V and 5 bases from J, leaving 11 bases between the germline ends. There are 14 amino acids in the CDR3, from cysteine to phenylalanine inclusive. The kept DNA is CDR3 alone, 42 bases in frame from the first base. Using a mixed TRB-A/B primer pool, multiplex touch-down PCR amplified rearranged TRB sequences covering the V, D and J segments. Illumina adapters and sample indices were added to the amplicons in two consecutive PCR reactions performed with Phusion HS II polymerase. Amplicons were gel-purified using the NucleoSpin Gel and PCR Clean-up kit and were subsequently checked with Qubit and an Agilent 2100 Bioanalyzer. The libraries were sequenced on an Illumina MiSeq with 600-cycle, single-indexed, paired-end runs. Concerning the study's data processing: MiXCR versions 2.12 and 3.0.5 were used to process the TRB sequences. Each unique CDR3 nucleotide sequence was treated as one clone, and only productive sequences with two or more reads were kept. Shannon diversity, evenness, clonality (one minus evenness), and alpha-parameterized diversity profiles from alpha 0 to 5 were included as repertoire metrics. Generation probabilities of clones in paired pre- and post-chemotherapy samples were computed with the IGoR algorithm. Using fastp trimming at Q25 and MiXCR clonotype assembly, TCRdb reanalyzed the public sequencing data and kept in-frame beta chains. Records with the same CDR3 protein are collapsed into one entry carrying the most frequent genes and DNA. For this entry, the V and J calls and clone size follow TCRdb and not the study's own pipeline. This sample lists around 2,700 distinct CDR3 sequences; over 50% were detected once. Approximately 4.3% of the sample rests with the top ten.

The source material was blood. This chain joins TRBV6-5 to TRBJ2-7; TRBD2 could be the D gene, as 5 bases match. The clonotype comes from a human donor with a solid tumor. The CDR3 protein sequence reads: CASSYSTGLDEQYF. The nucleotide sequence is given as TGTGCCAGCAGTTACTCAACGGGGTTGGACGAGCAGTACTTC.